Sequencing of this T cell receptor (beta chain) was carried out in a study of T cells expressing NK-cell markers. Study-level findings and limits: Where several donors were concerned, these clonotypes also led the CD3+CD56-NKG2C+ fraction.

Germline CDR1 reads SGHRS; CDR2 reads YFSETQ. CDR3 length equals 13 residues. Worth noting for this clonotype: Antigen specificity is unknown.

TCRdb re-analyzed the 5' RACE reads; it lists each CDR3 protein once, without DNA. The sample table includes roughly 390,000 distinct CDR3 sequences. Sequencing was carried out using blood T cells: a sorted CD56 or NKG2C T cell subset, CD4+ or CD8+ T cells, or bulk PBMC T cells (not recorded which). V gene TRBV5-1 combines with J gene TRBJ2-7; TCRdb indicates TRBD2, and absent DNA this call remains unverified. This clonotype originated in a man aged 18 to 69 in good health. The CDR3 loop reads CASSLVVDGKQYF.